Below are 21 T cell receptor beta chains sequenced from a single sample in a study of graft-versus-host responses after intestinal transplantation. TCRdb keeps only in-frame clones here, not all; method: immunoSEQ multiplex PCR. The sample has more than 50,000 clones, around 91% seen once. The specimen was PBMCs, collected about 4 months after intestinal transplantation. The receptors were sampled from a human patient who received an intestinal transplant, so some T cells may come from the graft donor.

The CDR3 bases are TGTGCCAGCAGCCTCCCGGAGGCCCCCTACGAGCAGTACTTC. Amino acid sequence: CASSLPEAPYEQYF. V and J are TRBV28 and TRBJ2-5; D perhaps matches TRBD2 (5 bases). The J call may be wrong; the DNA end is better matched by TRBJ2-7. This CDR3 is built from 14 residues. Germline CDR1 is MDHEN and CDR2 is SYDVKM.

DNA for the CDR3: TGCGCCAGCAGCTTGGACTCGCCCAGCACAGATACGCAGTATTTT. Encoded protein: CASSLDSPSTDTQYF. This chain joins TRBV5-1 and TRBJ2-3, with D unclear. This CDR3 is built from 15 residues. CDR1 is SGHRS and CDR2 is YFSETQ in the germline V gene. V lost 0 bases to trimming and J lost 0 bases, with 8 bases between them.

The V gene is TRBV11-3, the J gene TRBJ2-2; D remains unclear. CDR3 size: 12 residues. Germline loops: CDR1 SGHNT, CDR2 YENEEA. Trimming stripped 5 bases from V and 4 bases from J, with 5 bases between. The CDR3 spells CASSPTTGELFF. The CDR3 region has the DNA TGTGCCAGCAGCCCAACCACCGGGGAGCTGTTTTTT.

This chain links TRBV5-4 with TRBJ2-7, with TRBD1 as a possible D gene (6 bases). Germline CDR1 reads SGHNT; CDR2 reads YYREEE (reference sequence). This CDR3 comprises 13 residues. The V and J ends lost 0 bases and 5 bases respectively, with 9 bases between them. The CDR3 sequence: CASSLGQVHEQYF. Written as DNA, the CDR3 is TGTGCCAGCAGCTTGGGACAGGTCCACGAGCAGTACTTC.

This clone was recorded only once. J is TRBJ2-5 and V is TRBV5-8; D is tentatively TRBD1 or TRBD2 (5 bases each). Germline V gene data show CDR1 as SGHTS and CDR2 as YDEGEE. V was clipped by 1 base and J by 5 bases, with 18 bases between them. This CDR3 is built from 16 residues. In DNA form, the CDR3 reads TGTGCCAGCAGCTTGCAAGGGGTGGGGGTCTGGGAGACCCAGTACTTC. This translates into CASSLQGVGVWETQYF.

V gene TRBV7-6 combines with J gene TRBJ2-7; D gene unclear. CDR1 is SGHVS, CDR2 FNYEAQ, per germline. This CDR3 has 14 residues. The V and J ends lost 2 bases and 2 bases respectively, with 10 bases between them. Written as DNA, the CDR3 is TGTGCCAGCAGCTTATCCCTTGGCCCCTACGAGCAGTACTTC. Protein sequence: CASSLSLGPYEQYF.

V and J are TRBV5-6 and TRBJ1-1; no reliable D call. Germline CDR1 and CDR2: SGHDT and YYEEEE. The CDR3 is made up of 11 amino acids. Trimming took 4 bases from V and 1 from J, leaving 2 bases between them. The CDR3 reads CASSRNTEAFF. DNA for the CDR3: TGTGCCAGCAGCCGGAACACTGAAGCTTTCTTT.

V usage is TRBV9 and J usage is TRBJ2-3; TRBD1 matches 7 bases. V trimming: 0 bases; J trimming: 4 bases; junction bases outside the gene matches: 11. The CDR3 spans 17 residues. CDR1 is SGDLS, CDR2 YYNGEE, per germline. The CDR3 DNA sequence: TGTGCCAGCAGCGTAGGTACAGGGGTGAGGTATGCAGATACGCAGTATTTT. Residues: CASSVGTGVRYADTQYF. Using reference TRBV9 and TRBJ2-3 for the parts outside the CDR3, the full variable domain is DSGVTQTPKHLITATGQRVTLRCSPRSGDLSVYWYQQSLDQGLQFLIQYYNGEERAKGNILERFSAQQFPDLHSELNLSSLELGDSALYFCASSVGTGVRYADTQYFGPGTRLTVL.

This chain uses TRBV6-5 with TRBJ2-7; D uncertain. Per germline, CDR1 MNHEY and CDR2 SVGAGI. The CDR3 has 14 amino acids. With 4 bases removed from V and 2 bases from J, the gap between germline ends came to 12 bases. The CDR3 protein is CASSSPVSPYEQYF. The CDR3 coding sequence is TGTGCCAGCAGTTCGCCAGTCAGTCCCTACGAGCAGTACTTC.

The rearrangement joins TRBV4-1 to TRBJ2-1, with 12 nucleotides matching TRBD2. Germline assignment: CDR1 MGHRA and CDR2 YSYEKL. This CDR3 is built from 15 residues. J was trimmed by 3 bases and V by 4 bases; bases with no gene match: 1. CDR3 sequence reads: CASSPSGGDYNEQFF. The CDR3 DNA is TGCGCCAGCAGCCCTAGCGGGGGGGACTACAATGAGCAGTTCTTC.

The chain employs TRBV29-1 and TRBJ1-2, with 9 bases that match TRBD1. The CDR3 sequence is 15 residues long. Germline CDR1 SQVTM, CDR2 ANQGSEA. The junction had 9 bases not matched to a gene; V was cut back by 2 bases and J by 5 bases. The CDR3 reads CSVEFLGQGYYGYTF. In DNA form, the CDR3 reads TGCAGCGTTGAATTCCTGGGACAGGGTTATTATGGCTACACCTTC.

The J gene is TRBJ2-7, the V gene TRBV27; 9 nucleotides match TRBD1. Unmatched junction bases numbered 12, after V lost 5 bases and J lost 7 bases. The CDR3 contains 15 residues. Germline CDR1 and CDR2: MNHEY and SMNVEV (reference sequence). CDR3 coding DNA: TGTGCCAGCAGTCCGGCCGACAGGGGGTTCTTGGAGCAGTACTTC. Its protein product is CASSPADRGFLEQYF.

Turning to this clone: This same CDR3 is encoded by further DNA sequences in the sample. This chain connects TRBV6-5 to TRBJ1-5; D is undetermined. In germline, CDR1 is MNHEY, CDR2 SVGAGI. This CDR3 is built from 15 residues. V was pared by 7 bases and J by 0 bases, with 13 bases between. CDR3 region: CASTQPLGSNQPQHF. In DNA form, the CDR3 reads TGTGCCAGCACCCAACCTCTTGGTAGCAATCAGCCCCAGCATTTT.

This clone is a singleton in its sample. The J gene is TRBJ1-5, the V gene TRBV18; 8 nucleotides agree with TRBD1. The junction had 5 bases not matched to a gene; V was cut back by 3 bases and J by 1 base. Looked up from germline, CDR1 is KGHSH and CDR2 is LQKENI. The CDR3 extends over 16 amino acids. The CDR3 reads CASSPQGAASNQPQHF. CDR3 bases: TGTGCCAGCTCACCTCAGGGGGCGGCGAGCAATCAGCCCCAGCATTTT.

J is TRBJ2-7 and V is TRBV7-9, with D possibly called TRBD1 or TRBD2 (5 bases each). Germline CDR1 reads SEHNR; CDR2 reads FQNEAQ (reference sequence). The CDR3 has 13 residues. Trimming pared 5 bases from V and 6 bases from J, leaving 14 bases between. The CDR3 coding sequence is TGTGCCAGCAGCCCCGAGGGGTCTACCGAGCAGTACTTC. This encodes CASSPEGSTEQYF.

V usage is TRBV19 and J usage is TRBJ2-2; 9 positions match TRBD2. CDR1 is LNHDA and CDR2 is SQIVND in the germline V gene (reference sequence). The V segment lost 3 bases and the J segment 5 bases; nucleotides outside the gene matches: 10. This CDR3 has 17 residues. The CDR3 sequence: CASSMGPGSGRTGELFF. The CDR3 DNA reads TGTGCCAGTAGTATGGGGCCGGGTAGCGGGAGAACCGGGGAGCTGTTTTTT. The variable domain in full, completed from reference TRBV19 and TRBJ2-2, reads DGGITQSPKYLFRKEGQNVTLSCEQNLNHDAMYWYRQDPGQGLRLIYYSQIVNDFQKGDIAEGYSVSREKKESFPLTVTSAQKNPTAFYLCASSMGPGSGRTGELFFGEGSRLTVL.

CDR3 sequence (DNA): TGTGCCAGCTCCGACCAGTCCCTCGAGCAGTACTTC. This translates into CASSDQSLEQYF. The gene calls are TRBV19 and TRBJ2-7, with D hard to call. Deletions cut 9 bases from V and 6 bases from J, with 15 bases between. The CDR3 has 12 residues. CDR1 is LNHDA and CDR2 is SQIVND in the germline V gene (reference sequence).

This chain connects TRBV5-6 to TRBJ2-1, with TRBD2 identical over 13 bases. V gave up 2 bases and J gave up 7 bases; unmatched junction bases: 6. The germline gives CDR1 SGHDT, CDR2 YYEEEE. The CDR3 covers 16 residues. Written as DNA, the CDR3 is TGTGCCAGCAGCTTTTCGGGACTAGCGGGGTCGAATGAGCAGTTCTTC. Encoded protein: CASSFSGLAGSNEQFF.

In this sample, this clone turned up once. The genes are TRBV11-2 and TRBJ2-7; 14 bases line up with TRBD2. CDR3 size: 16 residues. In germline, CDR1 is SGHAT, CDR2 FQNNGV. The V gene end was trimmed by 3 bases and the J gene end by 7 bases; junction bases not matched to a gene: 8. The CDR3: CASSFQTSGRGSEQYF. CDR3 nucleotide sequence: TGTGCCAGCAGCTTCCAGACTAGCGGGAGGGGTAGTGAGCAGTACTTC.

The chain carries TRBV30 and TRBJ1-4; the D is unclear. The V end was cut by 4 bases, the J end by 4 bases, with 13 bases between. CDR3 length equals 14 residues. Germline V gives CDR1 GTSNPN, CDR2 SVGIG (reference sequence). CDR3 in amino acids: CAWNVRELNEKLFF. CDR3 DNA sequence: TGTGCCTGGAACGTCCGGGAGCTTAATGAAAAACTGTTTTTT. Full variable domain (missing parts from reference TRBV30 and TRBJ1-4): SQTIHQWPATLVQPVGSPLSLECTVEGTSNPNLYWYRQAAGRGLQLLFYSVGIGQISSEVPQNLSASRPQDRQFILSSKKLLLSDSGFYLCAWNVRELNEKLFFGSGTQLSVL.

This rearrangement joins TRBV7-9 to TRBJ2-5; weak D call: TRBD2 (5 bases). V lost 1 base to trimming and J lost 3 bases, with 6 bases between them. The CDR3 spans 13 residues. In germline, CDR1 is SEHNR, CDR2 FQNEAQ (reference sequence). CDR3 in amino acids: CASSLVAKETQYF. In nucleotides, the CDR3 is TGTGCCAGCAGCTTAGTAGCGAAAGAGACCCAGTACTTC.